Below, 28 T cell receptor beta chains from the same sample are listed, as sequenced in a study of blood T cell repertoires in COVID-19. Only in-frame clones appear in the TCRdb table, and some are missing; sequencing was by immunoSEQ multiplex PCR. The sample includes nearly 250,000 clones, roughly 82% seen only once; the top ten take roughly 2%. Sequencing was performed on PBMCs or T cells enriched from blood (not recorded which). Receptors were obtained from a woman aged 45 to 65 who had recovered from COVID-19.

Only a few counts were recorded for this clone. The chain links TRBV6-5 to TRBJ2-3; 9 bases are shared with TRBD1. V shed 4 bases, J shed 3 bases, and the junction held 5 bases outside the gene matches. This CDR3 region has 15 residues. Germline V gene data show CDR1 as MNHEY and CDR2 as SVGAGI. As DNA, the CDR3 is TGTGCCAGCAGTTCCACAGGGGGCGCGACAGATACGCAGTATTTT. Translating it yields CASSSTGGATDTQYF.

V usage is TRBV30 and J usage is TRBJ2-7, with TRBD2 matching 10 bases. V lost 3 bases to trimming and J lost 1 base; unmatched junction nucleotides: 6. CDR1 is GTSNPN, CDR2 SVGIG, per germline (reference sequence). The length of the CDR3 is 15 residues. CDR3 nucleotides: TGTGCCTGGAGCGCTCTAGCGGGAGCGTCCTACGAGCAGTACTTC. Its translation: CAWSALAGASYEQYF.

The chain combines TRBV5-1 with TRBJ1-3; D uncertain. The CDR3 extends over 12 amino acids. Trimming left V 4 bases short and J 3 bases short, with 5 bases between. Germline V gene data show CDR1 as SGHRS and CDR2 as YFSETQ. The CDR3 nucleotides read TGCGCCAGCAGCCGAGATGGAAACACCATATATTTT. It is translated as CASSRDGNTIYF.

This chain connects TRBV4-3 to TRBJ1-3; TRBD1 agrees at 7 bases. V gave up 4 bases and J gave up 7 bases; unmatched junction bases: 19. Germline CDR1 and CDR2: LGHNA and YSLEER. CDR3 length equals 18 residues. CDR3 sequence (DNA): TGCGCCAGCAGCCTCTCGACAGGGAGTGGGGCGTATTGGAACACCATATATTTT. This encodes CASSLSTGSGAYWNTIYF.

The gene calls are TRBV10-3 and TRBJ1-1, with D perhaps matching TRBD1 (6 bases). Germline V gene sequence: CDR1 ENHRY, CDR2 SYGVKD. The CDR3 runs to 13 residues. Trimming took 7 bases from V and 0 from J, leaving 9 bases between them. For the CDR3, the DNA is TGTGCCATCAAAGGACAGCTGAACACTGAAGCTTTCTTT. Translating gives CAIKGQLNTEAFF.

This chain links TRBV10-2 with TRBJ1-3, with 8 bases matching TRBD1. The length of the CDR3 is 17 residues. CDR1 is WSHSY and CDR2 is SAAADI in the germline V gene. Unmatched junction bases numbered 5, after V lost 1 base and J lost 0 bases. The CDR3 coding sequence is TGCGCCAGCAGTGAGTGGGACAGGCTAAACTCTGGAAACACCATATATTTT. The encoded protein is CASSEWDRLNSGNTIYF.

CDR3 DNA: TGTGCCAGCTCACCAGTCGGACAGGGTATTTCGAGAGCTTTCTTT. This encodes CASSPVGQGISRAFF. This rearrangement joins TRBV18 to TRBJ1-1; 8 bases are shared with TRBD1. The germline V gene encodes CDR1 KGHSH and CDR2 LQKENI. The CDR3 extends over 15 amino acids. Unmatched junction bases numbered 12, after V lost 2 bases and J lost 10 bases.

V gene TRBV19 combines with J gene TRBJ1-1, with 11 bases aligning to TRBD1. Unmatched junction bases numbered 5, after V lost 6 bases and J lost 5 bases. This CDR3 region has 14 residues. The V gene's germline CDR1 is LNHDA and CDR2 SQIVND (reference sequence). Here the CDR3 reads CASRQDRGRTEAFF. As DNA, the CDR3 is TGTGCCAGTAGACAGGACAGGGGGCGAACTGAAGCTTTCTTT.

The CDR3 coding sequence is TGTGCCAGCAGCTCGAACACGAACACTGAAGCTTTCTTT. It yields the protein CASSSNTNTEAFF. The chain has TRBV11-3 and TRBJ1-1; D ambiguous. The CDR3 extends over 13 amino acids. V lost 4 bases and J 1 base, leaving 7 bases between the germline ends. Germline CDR1 reads SGHNT; CDR2 reads YENEEA. Supplemented by reference TRBV11-3 and TRBJ1-1, the full variable domain reads EAGVVQSPRYKIIEKKQPVAFWCNPISGHNTLYWYLQNLGQGPELLIRYENEEAVDDSQLPKDRFSAERLKGVDSTLKIQPAELGDSAVYLCASSSNTNTEAFFGQGTRLTVV.

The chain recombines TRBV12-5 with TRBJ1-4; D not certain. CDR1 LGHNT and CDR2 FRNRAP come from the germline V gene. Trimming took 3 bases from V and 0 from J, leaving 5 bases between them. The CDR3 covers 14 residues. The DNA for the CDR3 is TGTGCTAGTGGTTTATCTGCAACTAATGAAAAACTGTTTTTT. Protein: CASGLSATNEKLFF.

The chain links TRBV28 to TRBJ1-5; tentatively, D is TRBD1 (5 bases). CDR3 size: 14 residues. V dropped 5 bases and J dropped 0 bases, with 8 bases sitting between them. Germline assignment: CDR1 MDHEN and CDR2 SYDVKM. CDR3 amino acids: CASSRQYSNQPQHF. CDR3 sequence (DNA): TGTGCCAGCAGTCGACAGTATAGCAATCAGCCCCAGCATTTT.

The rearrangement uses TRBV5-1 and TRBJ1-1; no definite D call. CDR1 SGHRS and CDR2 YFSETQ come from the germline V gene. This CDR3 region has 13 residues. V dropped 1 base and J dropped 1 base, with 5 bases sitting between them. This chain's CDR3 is CASSLTPNTEAFF. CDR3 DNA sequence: TGCGCCAGCAGCTTGACACCGAACACTGAAGCTTTCTTT.

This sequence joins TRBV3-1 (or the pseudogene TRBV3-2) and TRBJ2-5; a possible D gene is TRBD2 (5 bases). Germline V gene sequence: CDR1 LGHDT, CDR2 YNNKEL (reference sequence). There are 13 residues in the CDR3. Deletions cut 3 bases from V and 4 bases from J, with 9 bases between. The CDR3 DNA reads TGTGCCAGCAGCCAGGAGGTAATAGAGACCCAGTACTTC. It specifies CASSQEVIETQYF.

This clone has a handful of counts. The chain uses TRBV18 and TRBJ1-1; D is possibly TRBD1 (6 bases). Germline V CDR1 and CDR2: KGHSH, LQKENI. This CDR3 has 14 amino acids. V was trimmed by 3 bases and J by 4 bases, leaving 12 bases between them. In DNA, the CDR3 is TGTGCCAGCTCACCCCTACAGGGCGGCACTGAAGCTTTCTTT. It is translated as CASSPLQGGTEAFF. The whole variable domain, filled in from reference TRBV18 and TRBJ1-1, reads NAGVMQNPRHLVRRRGQEARLRCSPMKGHSHVYWYRQLPEEGLKFMVYLQKENIIDESGMPKERFSAEFPKEGPSILRIQQVVRGDSAAYFCASSPLQGGTEAFFGQGTRLTVV.

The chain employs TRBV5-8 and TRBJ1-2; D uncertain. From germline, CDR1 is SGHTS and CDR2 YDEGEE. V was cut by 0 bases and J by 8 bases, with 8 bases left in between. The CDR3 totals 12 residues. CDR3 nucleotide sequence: TGTGCCAGCAGCTTGGGGTTTGGCGGCTACACCTTC. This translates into CASSLGFGGYTF.

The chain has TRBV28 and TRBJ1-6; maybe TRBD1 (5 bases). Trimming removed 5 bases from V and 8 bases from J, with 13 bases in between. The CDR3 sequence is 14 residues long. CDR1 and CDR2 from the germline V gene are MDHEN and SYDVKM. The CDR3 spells CASSPGGADSPLHF. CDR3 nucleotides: TGTGCCAGCAGTCCCGGGGGAGCGGATTCACCCCTCCACTTT.

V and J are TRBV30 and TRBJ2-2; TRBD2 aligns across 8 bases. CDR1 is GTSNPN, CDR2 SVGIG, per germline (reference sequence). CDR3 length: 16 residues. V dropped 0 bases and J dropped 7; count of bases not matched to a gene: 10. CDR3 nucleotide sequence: TGTGCCTGGAGTGTAAAAACGGGGGGGAGAAACGGGGAGCTGTTTTTT. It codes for CAWSVKTGGRNGELFF.

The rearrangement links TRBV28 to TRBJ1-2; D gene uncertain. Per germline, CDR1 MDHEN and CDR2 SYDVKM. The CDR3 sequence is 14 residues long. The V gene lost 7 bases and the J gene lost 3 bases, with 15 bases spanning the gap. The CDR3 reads CASTLNAVYYGYTF. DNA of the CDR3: TGTGCCAGCACCTTAAACGCGGTTTACTATGGCTACACCTTC.

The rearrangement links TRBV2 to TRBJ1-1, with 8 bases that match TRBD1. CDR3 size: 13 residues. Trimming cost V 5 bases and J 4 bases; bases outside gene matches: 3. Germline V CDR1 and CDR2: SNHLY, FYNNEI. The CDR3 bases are TGTGCCAGCAGTAACAGGGGGGGCACTGAAGCTTTCTTT. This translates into CASSNRGGTEAFF.

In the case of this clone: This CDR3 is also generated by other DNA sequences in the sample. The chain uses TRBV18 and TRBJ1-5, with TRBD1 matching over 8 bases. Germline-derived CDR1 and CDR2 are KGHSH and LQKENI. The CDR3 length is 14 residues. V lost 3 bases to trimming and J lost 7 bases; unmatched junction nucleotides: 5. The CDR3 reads CASSPGQGGQPQHF. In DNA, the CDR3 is TGTGCCAGCTCACCTGGACAGGGAGGACAGCCCCAGCATTTT.

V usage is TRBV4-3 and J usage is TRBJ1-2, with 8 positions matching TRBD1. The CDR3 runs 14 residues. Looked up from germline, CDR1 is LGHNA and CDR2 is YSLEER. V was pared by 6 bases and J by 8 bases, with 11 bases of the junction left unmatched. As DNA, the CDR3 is TGCGCCAGCAGGACAGGGGTGTCTTACGAAGGCTACACCTTC. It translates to CASRTGVSYEGYTF.

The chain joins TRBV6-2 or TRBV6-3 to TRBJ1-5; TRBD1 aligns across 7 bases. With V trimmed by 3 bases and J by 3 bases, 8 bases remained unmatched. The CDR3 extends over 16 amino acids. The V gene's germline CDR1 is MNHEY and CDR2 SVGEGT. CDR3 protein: CASSYSNRGDNQPQHF. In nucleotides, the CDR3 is TGTGCCAGCAGTTATTCGAACAGGGGAGACAATCAGCCCCAGCATTTT.

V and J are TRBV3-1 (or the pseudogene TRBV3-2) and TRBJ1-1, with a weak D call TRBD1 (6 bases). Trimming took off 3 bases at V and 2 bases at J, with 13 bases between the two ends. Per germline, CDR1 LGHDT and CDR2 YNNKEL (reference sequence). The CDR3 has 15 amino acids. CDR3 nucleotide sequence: TGTGCCAGCAGCCACCTAGGGGGGGGAAACACTGAAGCTTTCTTT. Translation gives CASSHLGGGNTEAFF.

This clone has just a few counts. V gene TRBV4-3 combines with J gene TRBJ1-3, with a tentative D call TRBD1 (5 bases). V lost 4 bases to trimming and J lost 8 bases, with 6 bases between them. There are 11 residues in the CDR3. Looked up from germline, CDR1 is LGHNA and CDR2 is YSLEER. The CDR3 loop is CASSRGDTIYF. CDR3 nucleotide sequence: TGCGCCAGCAGCCGGGGGGACACCATATATTTT.

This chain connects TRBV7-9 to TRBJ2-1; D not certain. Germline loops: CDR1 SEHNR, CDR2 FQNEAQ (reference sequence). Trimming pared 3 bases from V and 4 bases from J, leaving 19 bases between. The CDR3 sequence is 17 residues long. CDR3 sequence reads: CASSLGDVWAIYNEQFF. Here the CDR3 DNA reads TGTGCCAGCAGCTTGGGTGATGTGTGGGCAATATACAATGAGCAGTTCTTC.

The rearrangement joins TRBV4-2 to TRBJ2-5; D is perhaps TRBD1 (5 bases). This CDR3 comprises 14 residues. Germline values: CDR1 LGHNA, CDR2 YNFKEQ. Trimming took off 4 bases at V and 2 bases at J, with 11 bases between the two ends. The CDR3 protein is CASSRQQLQETQYF. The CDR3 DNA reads TGTGCCAGCAGCCGACAGCAACTACAAGAGACCCAGTACTTC.

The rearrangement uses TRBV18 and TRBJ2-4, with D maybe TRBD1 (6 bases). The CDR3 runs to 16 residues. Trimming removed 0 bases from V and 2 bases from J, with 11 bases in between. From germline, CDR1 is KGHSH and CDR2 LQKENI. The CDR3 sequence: CASSPPWGQTKNIQYF. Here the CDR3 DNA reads TGTGCCAGCTCACCACCGTGGGGACAAACCAAAAACATTCAGTACTTC.

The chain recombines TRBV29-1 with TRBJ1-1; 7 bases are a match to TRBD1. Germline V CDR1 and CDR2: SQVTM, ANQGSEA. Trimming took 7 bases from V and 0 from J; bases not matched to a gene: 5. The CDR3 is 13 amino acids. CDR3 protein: CSASGQMNTEAFF. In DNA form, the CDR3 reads TGCAGCGCTTCGGGACAGATGAACACTGAAGCTTTCTTT.